Here is one T cell receptor beta chain with its context. Its antigen specificity is not known. The junction and the germline gene differ at one end; a read error may be behind it. This sample is part of a study of cytomegalovirus exposure and HLA in healthy donors (dated by TCRdb to the late 2010s). Looking at the study overall: An earlier analysis of several hundred of the donors reported 276 Gb of sequence data and 117 million unique TCR beta sequences obtained from about 170 million T cells. Approximately 300 gigabases of sequencing data and around 80 million unique TCR sequences made up an early release that covered under 750 HLA-typed donors. Among the roughly 370 genotyped donors, about 83% belonged to the genetic ancestry cluster associated with self-reported Caucasian donors. The study was designed to test whether signatures of past pathogen exposure could be identified by cataloging public T cell receptors. The study profiled the T cell repertoires of hundreds of subjects by immunosequencing and related them to cytomegalovirus serostatus. A separate validation cohort of over 95 different subjects was used in addition to the roughly 670-subject first cohort. To predict cytomegalovirus infection status, the study brought together high-throughput TCR immunosequencing, statistical association of individual TCRs with disease status, and machine learning. In a later analysis, previously published TCR beta repertoires from 550 to 750 donors were re-analyzed and high-resolution HLA genotyping was added so that TCR occurrence patterns could be studied. The later analysis used no new phenotypic data to find candidate immune exposures, relying instead on TCR beta sequences and their occurrence across donors. To decide whether each TCR beta V gene segment behaved as functional or pseudogenic, an earlier analysis of fewer than 750 of the donors relied on high-throughput TCR beta sequencing. Alongside the repertoire data, information on donor age, sex, ethnicity and CMV serostatus was compiled. In a later genetic analysis, genome-wide SNP genotypes for about 55% of the roughly 700 donors were used, and that subset was treated as a discovery cohort. All discovery cohort repertoires had been generated using a single sequencing platform. HLA typing included class I and class II loci at four-digit resolution. Typing coverage differed by locus: A, B, C, DRB1 and DQB1 were typed in about 620-630 donors, DQA1 in 522, DPA1 in some 610, and DPB1 in roughly 470. About 5 DR-DQ haplotypes were handled as single units for association and clustering, since linkage in the cohort was strong. Across under 500 genotyped donors of the cohort, an average of about 240,000 unique TCR beta nucleotide sequences per donor were sequenced, and roughly 18% of those sequences were non-productive. Beyond this particular receptor, the publication reports: The classifier was reported to diagnose cytomegalovirus status with high specificity and sensitivity in both the original cohort and the validation cohort. Most TCR sequences were seen in very few donors, while some public TCRs were found in many individuals. A later analysis reported that several top co-occurrence clusters appeared linked to parvovirus B19, influenza, CMV and Epstein-Barr virus. In vitro tests confirmed that a few of the cytomegalovirus-associated TCR beta chains recognize cytomegalovirus antigens. A cluster of highly shared sequence variants was judged likely to be a technical artifact of the sequencing pipeline. A later analysis found that most CMV-associated TCR beta chains appeared HLA-restricted, with HLA associations seemingly driven largely by CMV exposure. Because HLA typing was missing for some donors at each locus, association tests included only the typed subset. Roughly uniform sequencing depth across donors was assumed in presence/absence analyses, although this assumption may not hold. According to a later genetic analysis, donors in an Asian-associated ancestry cluster had fewer N-insertions in productive TCRs than the approximately 700-donor mean. For the cohort, immune exposure information was limited to CMV serostatus. Linkage disequilibrium might explain the correlated functional status among segregating V segments, but an unknown experimental factor could not be ruled out. The cohort was sequenced for TCR beta chains only, and without alpha or paired-chain data the features that could be detected were limited. In a later analysis, HLA-associated TCR beta chains showed more clonal expansion and lower generation probabilities than non-associated chains that were equally common. A later genetic analysis associated a missense DCLRE1C variant with V-gene and J-gene trimming of TCR beta chains, and an independent cohort replicated the association. A further reported finding was that TCR beta sequences accurately predicted the HLA-A and HLA-B alleles for most subjects in the first cohort. Specific HLA alleles were associated with 16,951 TCR beta sequences at a false discovery rate of 0.05 in a later analysis. According to the authors, the approach could potentially be generalized to other disease states and immunological phenotypes. When HLA alleles, especially DR and DQ, strongly co-occurred, attributing TCR associations to individual alleles was difficult. The earlier analysis of about 600 of the donors excluded approximately 17 rarely observed V segments, including chromosome 9 orphons, because counts were too low. In an earlier analysis of 587 of the donors, most TCR beta V segments were observed in productive rearrangements about 87% or about 30% of the time, broadly matching IMGT annotations. According to a later analysis, TCR association rates differed among HLA loci, with DRB1 alleles showing the most associated TCRs and HLA-C alleles showing the fewest. Because the 87-base-pair reads could not distinguish some IMGT-functional V segments, including TRBV6-2 and TRBV6-3, those segments were excluded. The study listed 150 to 200 TCR beta chains as associated with cytomegalovirus.

Libraries were constructed by the immunoSEQ multiplex PCR assay. For the multiplex PCR, a mixture combining 60 forward primers for TCR Vbeta segments and 13 reverse primers for TCR Jbeta segments was used. The CDR3 region of rearranged TCR beta genes was amplified from genomic DNA with a multiplex PCR assay. On the Illumina HiSeq System, the amplified TCR beta libraries were sequenced as 87-base-pair reads. Processing in the source paper ran as follows. A later analysis counted around 72 million unique TCR beta chains across the 600 to 850 repertoires, and roughly 9.9 million of these chains were shared by at least two donors. A nearest-neighbor algorithm error-corrected the raw reads and collapsed the reads into unique sequences, merging closely related sequences to remove PCR and sequencing errors. CDR3 sequences were aligned to IMGT reference sequences to assign V, D and J gene segments. For a sequence to be retained, a match of at least six nucleotides to both a V gene segment and a J gene segment was required. Rearrangements were classified as productive when the CDR3 lacked stop codons and remained in frame with V and J, and all other rearrangements were classified as non-productive. Following IMGT convention, CDR3 was defined as the stretch from the second conserved V-encoded cysteine up to the conserved J-encoded phenylalanine. The earlier analysis of more than 450 of the donors excluded sequences that lacked an unambiguous match to a single V gene segment. An earlier analysis of a few hundred of the donors called V segments functional above 56.7% productive rearrangements and segregating when the between-donor standard deviation exceeded 5%. To diagnose cytomegalovirus status from the catalog of TCR beta chain sequences, a statistical classification framework was built. In a later analysis, TCR nucleotide sequences were compared against IMGT/GENE-DB human TR gene sequences so that V and J genes could be assigned. Using the TCRdist pipeline, a later analysis assigned CDR3 sequences along with most-parsimonious VDJ recombination scenarios. A later analysis defined each TCR beta chain by its CDR3 amino acid sequence plus V-gene family, and excluded reads lacking a unique V-gene family. A later analysis removed 592 highly shared, low-generation-probability nucleotide sequences to deal with suspected cross-contamination and a sequencing artifact. A later analysis calculated a clonal expansion index for each public chain from normalized within-repertoire ranks of inferred template counts. Generation probabilities in a later analysis came from a VDJ recombination model fitted to out-of-frame rearrangements, and those results were checked against IGoR. In a later analysis, hypergeometric tests were used to score TCR-TCR, TCR-HLA and TCR-CMV co-occurrence, with a repertoire-size bias correction applied to TCR pairs. A later analysis estimated false discovery rates by permuting HLA or CMV assignments 20 times. In a later analysis, co-occurring TCRs were grouped using DBSCAN, with TCRdist sequence similarity added in when clustering inside HLA-allele-positive subsets. For co-occurrence clustering, repertoires with fewer than 30,000 or more than 120,000 public chains were excluded, along with about five repertoires with anomalous nucleotide sharing. TCRdb retrieved this table from immuneACCESS and kept in-frame rearrangements only. Not all clones are present; in checked studies, unresolved V genes account for under half, and no reason is known for the remainder. V and J calls and clone size are those listed in that table; D and trimming were worked out from the DNA. The table for this sample lists about 110,000 clones; about two thirds of them were counted only once. The ten largest account for over 2.5% of the sample.

Sequences MNHNS (CDR1) and SASEGT (CDR2) are obtained from the germline V gene. The CDR3 covers 13 residues, taking in both the cysteine and the phenylalanine. Only CDR3 DNA remains: 39 bases, in frame from the first base. In total, just over 650 healthy bone marrow donors made up the cohort. At the time of sampling, all cohort members were nominally healthy, though unrecorded immune exposures were likely present. The donor was CMV seronegative and belonged to the group of roughly 330 seronegative cohort members. A peripheral blood sample was collected from each donor, and TCR beta sequencing was performed on peripheral blood mononuclear cells. Genomic DNA was extracted from the blood cell samples with the Qiagen DNeasy Blood Extraction Kit.

The rearrangement joined TRBV6-1 to TRBJ2-7, with 7 central nucleotides matching TRBD1. The clonotype originates from a female donor in good health and CMV-seronegative. Input material: PBMCs. The CDR3 reads CASRDRVTYEQYF. The nucleotide sequence reads TGTGCCAGCCGTGACAGGGTTACTTACGAGCAGTACTTC.